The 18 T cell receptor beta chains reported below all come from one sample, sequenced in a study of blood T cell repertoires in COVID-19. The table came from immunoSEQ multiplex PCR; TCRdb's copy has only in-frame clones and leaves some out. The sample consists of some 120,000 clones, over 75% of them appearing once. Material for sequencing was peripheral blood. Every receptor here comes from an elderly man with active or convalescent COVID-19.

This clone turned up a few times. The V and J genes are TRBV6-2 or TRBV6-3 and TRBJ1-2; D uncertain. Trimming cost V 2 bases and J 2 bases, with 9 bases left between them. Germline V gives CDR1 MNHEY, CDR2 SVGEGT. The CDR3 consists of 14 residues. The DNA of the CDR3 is TGTGCCAGCAGTTACATAGTTTTCAACTATGGCTACACCTTC. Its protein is CASSYIVFNYGYTF.

This CDR3 is CASSLVPSGRNTGELFF. The CDR3 DNA reads TGTGCCAGCAGCTTAGTGCCTAGCGGGCGGAACACCGGGGAGCTGTTTTTT. The V and J genes are TRBV7-7 and TRBJ2-2, with 8 nucleotides matching TRBD2. The CDR3 runs to 17 residues. Germline CDR1 SSHAT, CDR2 FNYEAQ (reference sequence). V gave up 1 base and J gave up 1 base; unmatched junction bases: 5. The entire variable domain, with the rest obtained from reference TRBV7-7 and TRBJ2-2, is as follows: GAGVSQSPRYKVTKRGQDVTLRCDPISSHATLYWYQQALGQGPEFLTYFNYEAQPDKSGLPSDRFSAERPEGSISTLTIQRTEQRDSAMYRCASSLVPSGRNTGELFFGEGSRLTVL.

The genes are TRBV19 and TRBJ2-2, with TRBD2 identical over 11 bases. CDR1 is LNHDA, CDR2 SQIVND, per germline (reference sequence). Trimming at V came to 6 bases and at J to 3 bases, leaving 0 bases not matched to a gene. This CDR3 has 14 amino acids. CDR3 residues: CASRTSGDTGELFF. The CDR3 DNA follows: TGTGCCAGTAGGACTAGCGGGGACACCGGGGAGCTGTTTTTT. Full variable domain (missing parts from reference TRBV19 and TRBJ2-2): DGGITQSPKYLFRKEGQNVTLSCEQNLNHDAMYWYRQDPGQGLRLIYYSQIVNDFQKGDIAEGYSVSREKKESFPLTVTSAQKNPTAFYLCASRTSGDTGELFFGEGSRLTVL.

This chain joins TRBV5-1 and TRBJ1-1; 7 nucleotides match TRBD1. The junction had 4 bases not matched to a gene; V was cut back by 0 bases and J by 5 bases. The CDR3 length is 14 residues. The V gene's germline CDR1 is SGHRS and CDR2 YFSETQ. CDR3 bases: TGCGCCAGCAGCTTGGAGGGGGCAGGGACTGAAGCTTTCTTT. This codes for CASSLEGAGTEAFF.

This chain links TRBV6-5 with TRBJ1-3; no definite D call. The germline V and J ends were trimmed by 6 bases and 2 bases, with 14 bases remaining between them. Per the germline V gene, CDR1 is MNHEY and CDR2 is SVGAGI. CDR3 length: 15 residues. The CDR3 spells CASSGARHPGNTIYF. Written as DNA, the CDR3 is TGTGCCAGCAGCGGCGCCAGACACCCTGGAAACACCATATATTTT.

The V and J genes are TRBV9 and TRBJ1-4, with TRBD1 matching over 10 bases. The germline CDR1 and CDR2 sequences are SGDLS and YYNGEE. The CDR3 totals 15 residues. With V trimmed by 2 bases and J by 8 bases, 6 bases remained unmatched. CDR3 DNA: TGTGCCAGCAGCGTTCGACAGGGGGCAGGGGAAAAACTGTTTTTT. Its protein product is CASSVRQGAGEKLFF.

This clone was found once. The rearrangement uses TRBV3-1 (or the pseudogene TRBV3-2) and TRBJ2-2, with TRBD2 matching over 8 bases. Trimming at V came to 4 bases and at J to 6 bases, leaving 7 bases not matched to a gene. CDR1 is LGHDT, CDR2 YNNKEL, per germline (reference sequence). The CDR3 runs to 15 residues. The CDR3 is CASSRAGVRAGELFF. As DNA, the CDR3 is TGTGCCAGCAGCCGAGCGGGAGTTCGGGCCGGGGAGCTGTTTTTT.

This CDR3 reads CASRFGQFQETQYF. The CDR3 DNA reads as TGTGCCAGCAGATTCGGACAGTTTCAAGAGACCCAGTACTTC. The chain links TRBV3-1 (or the pseudogene TRBV3-2) to TRBJ2-5; perhaps TRBD1 as D (6 bases). Germline V gene data show CDR1 as LGHDT and CDR2 as YNNKEL (reference sequence). The V and J ends lost 6 bases and 2 bases respectively, with 13 bases between them. The CDR3 contains 14 residues.

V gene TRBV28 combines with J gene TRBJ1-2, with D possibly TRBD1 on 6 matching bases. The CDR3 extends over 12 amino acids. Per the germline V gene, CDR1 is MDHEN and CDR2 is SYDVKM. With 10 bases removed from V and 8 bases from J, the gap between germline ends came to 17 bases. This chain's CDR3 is CATHMGGLGYTF. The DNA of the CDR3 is TGTGCCACCCATATGGGGGGGCTCGGCTACACCTTC.

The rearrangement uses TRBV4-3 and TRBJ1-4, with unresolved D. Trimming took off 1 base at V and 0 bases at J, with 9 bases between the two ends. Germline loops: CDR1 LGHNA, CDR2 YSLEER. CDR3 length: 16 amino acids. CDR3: CASSQGLGATNEKLFF. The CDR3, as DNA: TGCGCCAGCAGCCAAGGATTGGGAGCAACTAATGAAAAACTGTTTTTT.

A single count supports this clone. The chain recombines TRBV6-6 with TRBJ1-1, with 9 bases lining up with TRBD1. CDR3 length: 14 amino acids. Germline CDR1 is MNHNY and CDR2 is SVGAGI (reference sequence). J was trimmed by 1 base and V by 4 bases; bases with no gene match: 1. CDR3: CASSWGQGNTEAFF. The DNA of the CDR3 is TGTGCCAGCAGTTGGGGACAGGGGAACACTGAAGCTTTCTTT.

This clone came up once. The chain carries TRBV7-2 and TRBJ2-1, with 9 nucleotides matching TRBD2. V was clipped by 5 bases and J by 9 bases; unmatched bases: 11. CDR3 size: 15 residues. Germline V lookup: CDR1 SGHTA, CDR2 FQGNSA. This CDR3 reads CASSTGAGGLLEQFF. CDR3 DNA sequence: TGTGCCAGCAGCACAGGGGCGGGAGGGTTACTTGAGCAGTTCTTC.

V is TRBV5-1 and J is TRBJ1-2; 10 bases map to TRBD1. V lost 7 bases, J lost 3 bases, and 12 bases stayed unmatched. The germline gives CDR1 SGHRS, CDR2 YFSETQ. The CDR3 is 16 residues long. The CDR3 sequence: CASSQTGTGVDYGYTF. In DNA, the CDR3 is TGCGCCAGCTCCCAAACTGGGACAGGGGTTGACTATGGCTACACCTTC. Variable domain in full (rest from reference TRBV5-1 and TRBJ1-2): KAGVTQTPRYLIKTRGQQVTLSCSPISGHRSVSWYQQTPGQGLQFLFEYFSETQRNKGNFPGRFSGRQFSNSRSEMNVSTLELGDSALYLCASSQTGTGVDYGYTFGSGTRLTVV.

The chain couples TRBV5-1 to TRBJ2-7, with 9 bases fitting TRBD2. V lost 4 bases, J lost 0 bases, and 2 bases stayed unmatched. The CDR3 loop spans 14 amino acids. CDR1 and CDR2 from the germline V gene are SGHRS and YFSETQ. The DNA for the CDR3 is TGCGCCAGCAGCCCGGGACTAGCCTCCTACGAGCAGTACTTC. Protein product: CASSPGLASYEQYF.

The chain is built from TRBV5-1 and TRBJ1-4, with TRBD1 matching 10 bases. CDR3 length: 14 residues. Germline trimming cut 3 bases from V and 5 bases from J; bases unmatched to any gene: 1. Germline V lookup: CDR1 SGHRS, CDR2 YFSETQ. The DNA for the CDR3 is TGCGCCAGCAGCTGGACAGGGGGGAATGAAAAACTGTTTTTT. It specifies CASSWTGGNEKLFF.

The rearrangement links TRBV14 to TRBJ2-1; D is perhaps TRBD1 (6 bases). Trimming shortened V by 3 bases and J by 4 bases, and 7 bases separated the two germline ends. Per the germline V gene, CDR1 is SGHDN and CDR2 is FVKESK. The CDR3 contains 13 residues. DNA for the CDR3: TGTGCCAGCAGCCAGGGACATTACAATGAGCAGTTCTTC. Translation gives CASSQGHYNEQFF.

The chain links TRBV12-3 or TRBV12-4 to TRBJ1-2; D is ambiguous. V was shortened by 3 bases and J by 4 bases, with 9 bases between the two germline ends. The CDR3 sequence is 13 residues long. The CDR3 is CASSFESPYGYTF. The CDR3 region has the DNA TGTGCCAGCAGTTTTGAGTCCCCCTATGGCTACACCTTC.

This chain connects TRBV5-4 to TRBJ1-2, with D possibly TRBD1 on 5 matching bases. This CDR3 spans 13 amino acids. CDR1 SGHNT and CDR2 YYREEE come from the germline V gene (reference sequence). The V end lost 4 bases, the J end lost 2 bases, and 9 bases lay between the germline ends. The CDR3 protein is CASSIQGNYGYTF. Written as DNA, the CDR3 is TGTGCCAGCAGCATCCAGGGCAACTATGGCTACACCTTC. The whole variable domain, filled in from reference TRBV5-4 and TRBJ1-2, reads ETGVTQSPTHLIKTRGQQVTLRCSSQSGHNTVSWYQQALGQGPQFIFQYYREEENGRGNFPPRFSGLQFPNYSSELNVNALELDDSALYLCASSIQGNYGYTFGSGTRLTVV.